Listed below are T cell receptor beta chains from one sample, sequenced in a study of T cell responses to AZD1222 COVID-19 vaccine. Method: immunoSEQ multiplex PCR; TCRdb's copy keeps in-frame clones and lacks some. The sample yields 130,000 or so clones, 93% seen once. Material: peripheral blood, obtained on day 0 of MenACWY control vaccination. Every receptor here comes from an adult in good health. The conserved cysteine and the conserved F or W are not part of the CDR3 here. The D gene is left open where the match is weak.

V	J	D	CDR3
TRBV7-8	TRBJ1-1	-	ASSLRWNTEAF
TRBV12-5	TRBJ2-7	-	ASGFRGGSYEQY
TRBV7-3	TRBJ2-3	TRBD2	ASSLKGPTGRVDTQY
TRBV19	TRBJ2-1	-	ASSMGSQNEQF
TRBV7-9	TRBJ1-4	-	ASSRGGGGTNEKLF
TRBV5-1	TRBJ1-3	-	ASSRDSKGNTIY
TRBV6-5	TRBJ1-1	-	ASRNTGWNTEAF
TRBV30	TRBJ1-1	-	AWRATGRTNTEAF
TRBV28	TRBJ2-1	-	ASSLSTPTLLF
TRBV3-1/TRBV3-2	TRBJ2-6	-	ASSRGQSGANVLT
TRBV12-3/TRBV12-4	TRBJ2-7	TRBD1	ASRATGGHEQY
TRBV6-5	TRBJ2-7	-	ASSPEGSGQY
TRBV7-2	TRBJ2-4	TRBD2	ASSFRGGTLAKNIQY
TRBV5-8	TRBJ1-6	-	AIPQGLNSPLH
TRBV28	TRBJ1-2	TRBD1	ASTPMDREVSGYT
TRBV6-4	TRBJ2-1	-	ASSDSTVGEQF
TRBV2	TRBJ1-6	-	ATSVGTGTPLH
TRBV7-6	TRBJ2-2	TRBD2	ASSLEPGGTGELF
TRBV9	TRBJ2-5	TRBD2	ASSATPGTTTRYQETQY
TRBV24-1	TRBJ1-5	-	ATSDPKQGHRDSLDQPQH
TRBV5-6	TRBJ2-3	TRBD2	ASSLWGLGGTDTQY
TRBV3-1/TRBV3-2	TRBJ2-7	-	ASSQDRGRIIAEQY
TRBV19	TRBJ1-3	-	ASSIAGRLISGNTIY
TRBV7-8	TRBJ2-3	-	ASSLPHTQY
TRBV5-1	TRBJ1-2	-	ASSLAFGTYGYT
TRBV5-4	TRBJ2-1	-	ASSPRGGVDEQF
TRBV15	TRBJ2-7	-	ATAPGGCRYEQY
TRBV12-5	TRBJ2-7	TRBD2	ARNSAGGEQY
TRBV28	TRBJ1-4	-	ASSLSQRHSRKLF
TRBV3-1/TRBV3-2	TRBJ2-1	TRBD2	ASTTGGRYLEQF
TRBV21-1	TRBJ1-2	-	ASSKDIPVPNYGYT
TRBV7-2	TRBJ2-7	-	ASSLVGRTYEQY
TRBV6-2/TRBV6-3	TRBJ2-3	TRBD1	ASCLDRGPDTQY
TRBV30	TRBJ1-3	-	AWSVGGNSGNTIY
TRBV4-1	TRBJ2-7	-	ASSQPGQFYEQY
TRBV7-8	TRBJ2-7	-	ASSPNRVKSSYEQY
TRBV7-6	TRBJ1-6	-	ASSLEGVPDNSPLH
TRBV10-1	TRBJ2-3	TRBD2	ASSVSGRAQDTQY
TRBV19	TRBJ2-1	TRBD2	ASTPTSVPSEQF
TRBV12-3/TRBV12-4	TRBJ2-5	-	ASSFQGAETQY
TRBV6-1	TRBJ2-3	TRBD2	ASSAVASGSTDTQY
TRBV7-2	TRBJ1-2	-	ASSLGVPYGYT
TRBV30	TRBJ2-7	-	AWSGQAYEQY
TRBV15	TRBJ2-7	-	ATSRVGGSYEQY
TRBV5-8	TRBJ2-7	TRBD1	ASSLARGQSYEQY
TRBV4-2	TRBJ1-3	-	ASSQDQGSIYTIY
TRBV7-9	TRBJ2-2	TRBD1	ASSAAGGTGELF
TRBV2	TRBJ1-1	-	ASRPRGGNTEAF
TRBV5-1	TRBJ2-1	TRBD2	ASSFGSGDYNEQF
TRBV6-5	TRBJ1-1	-	ASSTRQVLEAF
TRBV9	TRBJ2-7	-	ASSVAPDSYEQY
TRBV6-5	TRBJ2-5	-	ASSYSLAQETQY